This is a list of T cell receptor beta chains from one sample in a study of regulatory T cells in long-lasting Graves disease. TCRdb recomputed calls from the multiplex PCR reads with MiXCR, one row per CDR3 protein. This table has about 380,000 distinct CDR3 sequences, roughly a sixth appearing once. The source material was peripheral blood mononuclear cells (PBMCs), sampled at new diagnosis, from a patient treated with antithyroid drugs. The receptors stem from a female donor with Graves disease. The CDR3 runs from the conserved cysteine through the conserved F or W. Each record gives: J gene, D gene, V gene, clone size, CDR3 protein, CDR3 DNA. A D gene is named only where the DNA matches it firmly. For some rows the clone size is stated as once, few or many, or as a class when expanded; others skip it.

j_call: TRBJ1-4
d_call: .
v_call: TRBV3-1
clone_size: .
cdr3_aa: CASSTAGDLSEKLFF
cdr3_nt: TGTGCCAGCAGCACTGCAGGGGACCTATCTGAAAAACTGTTTTTT

j_call: TRBJ2-2
d_call: TRBD1
v_call: TRBV4-3
clone_size: few
cdr3_aa: CASSSPRGTNTGELFF
cdr3_nt: TGCGCCAGCAGCTCCCCCAGGGGGACGAACACCGGGGAGCTGTTTTTT

j_call: TRBJ2-2
d_call: TRBD1
v_call: TRBV5-6
clone_size: few
cdr3_aa: CASSLVSTGDTGELFF
cdr3_nt: TGTGCCAGCAGCCTTGTATCGACAGGGGACACCGGGGAGCTGTTTTTT

j_call: TRBJ1-1
d_call: .
v_call: TRBV10-3
clone_size: many
cdr3_aa: CAISESQGRNTEAFF
cdr3_nt: TGTGCCATCAGTGAGTCCCAGGGAAGGAACACTGAAGCTTTCTTT

j_call: TRBJ1-4
d_call: TRBD1
v_call: TRBV12-3/TRBV12-4
clone_size: few
cdr3_aa: CASSLGGRDRAF
cdr3_nt: TGTGCCAGCAGTTTAGGCGGGAGGGACAGGGCGTTT

j_call: TRBJ1-5
d_call: .
v_call: TRBV11-2
clone_size: many
cdr3_aa: CASSLQGVQPQHF
cdr3_nt: TGTGCCAGCAGCTTACAGGGAGTCCAGCCCCAGCATTTT

j_call: TRBJ2-7
d_call: .
v_call: TRBV7-9
clone_size: many
cdr3_aa: CASSPGPDASYEQYF
cdr3_nt: TGTGCCAGCAGTCCCGGCCCAGACGCCTCCTACGAGCAGTACTTC

j_call: TRBJ2-3
d_call: .
v_call: TRBV29-1
clone_size: few
cdr3_aa: CSVPDRRERDTQYF
cdr3_nt: TGCAGCGTCCCGGACAGGCGGGAGAGGGATACGCAGTATTTT

j_call: TRBJ2-1
d_call: TRBD1
v_call: TRBV19
clone_size: few
cdr3_aa: CASRIQGSPYNEQFF
cdr3_nt: TGTGCCAGTAGGATACAGGGGTCCCCCTACAATGAGCAGTTCTTC

j_call: TRBJ2-1
d_call: .
v_call: TRBV5-1
clone_size: many
cdr3_aa: CASSLGEGGYNEQFF
cdr3_nt: TGCGCCAGCAGCTTGGGGGAAGGGGGCTACAATGAGCAGTTCTTC

j_call: TRBJ1-2
d_call: .
v_call: TRBV12-5
clone_size: many
cdr3_aa: CASGSDRYYGYTF
cdr3_nt: TGTGCTAGTGGTTCCGACCGGTACTATGGCTACACCTTC

j_call: TRBJ1-3
d_call: .
v_call: TRBV6-5
clone_size: many
cdr3_aa: CASSYVGARGNTIYF
cdr3_nt: TGTGCCAGCAGTTACGTCGGAGCACGGGGAAACACCATATATTTT

j_call: TRBJ2-5
d_call: .
v_call: TRBV6-2/TRBV6-3
clone_size: many
cdr3_aa: CASRPLFHLTEQETQYF
cdr3_nt: TGTGCCAGCAGACCTCTCTTCCATTTAACAGAGCAAGAGACCCAGTACTTC

j_call: TRBJ1-1
d_call: .
v_call: TRBV4-2
clone_size: many
cdr3_aa: CASSQVTRQIPEAFF
cdr3_nt: TGTGCCAGCAGCCAAGTAACTCGACAGATCCCTGAAGCTTTCTTT

j_call: TRBJ2-3
d_call: .
v_call: TRBV28
clone_size: many
cdr3_aa: CASSPLAKTDTQYF
cdr3_nt: TGTGCCAGCAGCCCCCTTGCGAAAACAGATACGCAGTATTTT

j_call: TRBJ2-2
d_call: TRBD2
v_call: TRBV7-9
clone_size: few
cdr3_aa: CASSLSPGSGRWTGELFF
cdr3_nt: TGTGCCAGCAGCTTATCGCCTGGTAGCGGGAGGTGGACCGGGGAGCTGTTTTTT

j_call: TRBJ1-2
d_call: TRBD1
v_call: TRBV6-2/TRBV6-3
clone_size: many
cdr3_aa: CASFRGLGADYTF
cdr3_nt: TGTGCCAGCTTCAGGGGGCTGGGGGCCGACTACACCTTC

j_call: TRBJ1-1
d_call: .
v_call: TRBV13
clone_size: many
cdr3_aa: CASTQSTGNDEAFF
cdr3_nt: TGTGCCAGCACCCAATCCACCGGGAATGATGAAGCTTTCTTT

j_call: TRBJ2-7
d_call: .
v_call: TRBV27
clone_size: many
cdr3_aa: CASSTPGSRNEQYF
cdr3_nt: TGTGCCAGCAGTACCCCAGGATCACGGAACGAGCAGTACTTC

j_call: TRBJ2-1
d_call: TRBD2
v_call: TRBV29-1
clone_size: .
cdr3_aa: CSAWGGLASNEQFF
cdr3_nt: TGCAGCGCATGGGGGGGACTAGCCTCCAATGAGCAGTTCTTC

j_call: TRBJ1-1
d_call: TRBD1
v_call: TRBV28
clone_size: once
cdr3_aa: CALSRGGANTEAFF
cdr3_nt: TGTGCCCTTAGCAGAGGGGGCGCGAACACTGAAGCTTTCTTT

j_call: TRBJ2-1
d_call: TRBD2
v_call: TRBV3-1
clone_size: many
cdr3_aa: CASSQARASGRGDEQFF
cdr3_nt: TGTGCCAGCAGCCAAGCTAGGGCTAGCGGGAGGGGGGATGAGCAGTTCTTC

j_call: TRBJ2-1
d_call: TRBD2
v_call: TRBV27
clone_size: many
cdr3_aa: CASSKTSGISNEQFF
cdr3_nt: TGTGCCAGCAGTAAGACTAGCGGGATAAGCAATGAGCAGTTCTTC

j_call: TRBJ2-7
d_call: .
v_call: TRBV10-3
clone_size: few
cdr3_aa: CAISESTLRVGYEQYF
cdr3_nt: TGTGCCATCAGTGAGTCGACCCTGCGAGTGGGTTACGAGCAGTACTTC

j_call: TRBJ1-5
d_call: .
v_call: TRBV5-1
clone_size: many
cdr3_aa: CASSPGTFLLGNQPQHF
cdr3_nt: TGCGCCAGCAGCCCCGGGACTTTTCTTCTAGGCAATCAGCCCCAGCATTTT

j_call: TRBJ1-6
d_call: .
v_call: TRBV7-3
clone_size: .
cdr3_aa: CASSLTGRNSPLHF
cdr3_nt: TGTGCCAGCAGCTTAACGGGGAGAAATTCACCCCTCCACTTT

j_call: TRBJ1-4
d_call: .
v_call: TRBV6-1
clone_size: many
cdr3_aa: CASSRIASTNEKLFF
cdr3_nt: TGTGCCAGCAGTCGCATTGCTTCAACTAATGAAAAACTGTTTTTT

j_call: TRBJ2-5
d_call: TRBD2
v_call: TRBV15
clone_size: once
cdr3_aa: CATSFGTSGRANQYF
cdr3_nt: TGTGCCACCAGCTTTGGGACTAGCGGGAGGGCTAACCAGTACTTC

j_call: TRBJ1-4
d_call: .
v_call: TRBV10-3
clone_size: many
cdr3_aa: CAISSQSVMEKLFF
cdr3_nt: TGTGCCATCAGTTCACAGAGTGTAATGGAAAAACTGTTTTTT

j_call: TRBJ2-3
d_call: TRBD1
v_call: TRBV5-1
clone_size: .
cdr3_aa: CASSPQVRGWADTQYF
cdr3_nt: TGCGCCAGCAGCCCACAAGTCAGGGGGTGGGCAGATACGCAGTATTTT

j_call: TRBJ2-2
d_call: TRBD2
v_call: TRBV2
clone_size: many
cdr3_aa: CAGTGGPDTGELFF
cdr3_nt: TGTGCCGGTACGGGGGGGCCGGACACCGGGGAGCTGTTTTTT

j_call: TRBJ2-7
d_call: TRBD2
v_call: TRBV10-2
clone_size: many
cdr3_aa: CASSGTSGLAYEQYF
cdr3_nt: TGCGCCAGCAGTGGGACTAGCGGGCTGGCCTACGAGCAGTACTTC

j_call: TRBJ2-1
d_call: TRBD2
v_call: TRBV6-5
clone_size: few
cdr3_aa: CASSYSSSGRINEQFF
cdr3_nt: TGTGCCAGCAGTTACTCCTCTAGCGGGAGGATCAATGAGCAGTTCTTC

j_call: TRBJ2-2
d_call: .
v_call: TRBV6-1
clone_size: many
cdr3_aa: CASISWTNTGELFF
cdr3_nt: TGTGCCAGCATATCGTGGACGAACACCGGGGAGCTGTTTTTT

j_call: TRBJ1-1
d_call: .
v_call: TRBV6-1
clone_size: many
cdr3_aa: CASSGGQENTEAFF
cdr3_nt: TGTGCCAGCAGTGGGGGGCAGGAGAACACTGAAGCTTTCTTT

j_call: TRBJ1-1
d_call: TRBD1
v_call: TRBV20-1
clone_size: few
cdr3_aa: CSATGGTGGTDPLADTEAFF
cdr3_nt: TGCAGTGCCACAGGAGGGACAGGAGGGACGGATCCCCTTGCGGACACTGAAGCTTTCTTT

j_call: TRBJ1-5
d_call: .
v_call: TRBV7-9
clone_size: many
cdr3_aa: CASSLSASNQPQHF
cdr3_nt: TGTGCCAGCAGCTTATCGGCGAGCAATCAGCCCCAGCATTTT

j_call: TRBJ1-3
d_call: .
v_call: TRBV12-3/TRBV12-4
clone_size: few
cdr3_aa: CASNLERISGNTTYF
cdr3_nt: TGTGCCAGCAACCTCGAGCGAATCTCTGGAAACACCACATATTTT

j_call: TRBJ1-6
d_call: TRBD1
v_call: TRBV12-5
clone_size: many
cdr3_aa: CASGPTGTGNSPLHF
cdr3_nt: TGTGCTAGTGGTCCGACCGGGACAGGGAATTCACCCCTCCACTTT

j_call: TRBJ2-3
d_call: .
v_call: TRBV27
clone_size: many
cdr3_aa: CASSLFPLTREKGDTQYF
cdr3_nt: TGTGCCAGCAGTTTATTTCCCCTCACTCGGGAAAAAGGAGATACGCAGTATTTT

j_call: TRBJ2-3
d_call: TRBD1
v_call: TRBV6-2/TRBV6-3
clone_size: many
cdr3_aa: CASSYSQDRVTDTQYF
cdr3_nt: TGTGCCAGCAGTTACAGCCAGGACAGGGTCACAGATACGCAGTATTTT

j_call: TRBJ1-2
d_call: TRBD1
v_call: TRBV12-3/TRBV12-4
clone_size: many
cdr3_aa: CASSPRRDRAHTF
cdr3_nt: TGTGCCAGCAGTCCCCGTCGGGACAGGGCTCACACCTTC

j_call: TRBJ2-7
d_call: TRBD2
v_call: TRBV20-1
clone_size: .
cdr3_aa: CSATLAGGFHEQYF
cdr3_nt: TGCAGTGCTACACTAGCGGGGGGGTTCCACGAGCAGTACTTC

j_call: TRBJ1-2
d_call: .
v_call: TRBV6-2/TRBV6-3
clone_size: .
cdr3_aa: CASSSHTPSYGYTF
cdr3_nt: TGTGCCAGCAGTTCCCACACGCCTAGCTATGGCTACACCTTC

j_call: TRBJ2-3
d_call: .
v_call: TRBV4-2
clone_size: .
cdr3_aa: CASSKQGTPTDTQYF
cdr3_nt: TGTGCCAGCAGCAAACAGGGGACTCCCACAGATACGCAGTATTTT

j_call: TRBJ2-5
d_call: TRBD2
v_call: TRBV20-1
clone_size: .
cdr3_aa: CSAWTSGSQETQYF
cdr3_nt: TGCAGTGCTTGGACTAGCGGATCTCAAGAGACCCAGTACTTC

j_call: TRBJ2-3
d_call: TRBD1
v_call: TRBV7-2
clone_size: many
cdr3_aa: CASSFQVTGAPDTQYF
cdr3_nt: TGTGCCAGCAGCTTTCAGGTTACAGGGGCGCCAGATACGCAGTATTTT

j_call: TRBJ2-1
d_call: TRBD2
v_call: TRBV27
clone_size: few
cdr3_aa: CASSLGTTASNEQFF
cdr3_nt: TGTGCCAGCAGTCTCGGGACTACCGCTTCTAATGAGCAGTTCTTC

j_call: TRBJ1-1
d_call: .
v_call: TRBV28
clone_size: many
cdr3_aa: CGISPGSTEAFF
cdr3_nt: TGTGGAATATCCCCCGGGAGCACTGAAGCTTTCTTT

j_call: TRBJ1-2
d_call: TRBD1
v_call: TRBV6-1
clone_size: many
cdr3_aa: CASSEWVQGANYGYTF
cdr3_nt: TGTGCCAGCAGTGAATGGGTCCAGGGGGCGAACTATGGCTACACCTTC

j_call: TRBJ2-4
d_call: .
v_call: TRBV7-9
clone_size: many
cdr3_aa: CASSFSGLDKNIQYF
cdr3_nt: TGTGCCAGCAGCTTCTCGGGACTTGACAAAAACATTCAGTACTTC

j_call: TRBJ1-1
d_call: TRBD1
v_call: TRBV27
clone_size: many
cdr3_aa: CASIRQGRDTEAFF
cdr3_nt: TGTGCCAGCATTAGACAGGGAAGAGACACTGAAGCTTTCTTT

j_call: TRBJ2-7
d_call: TRBD2
v_call: TRBV12-5
clone_size: many
cdr3_aa: CASASRLAGAKFYEQYF
cdr3_nt: TGTGCTAGTGCCTCACGTTTAGCGGGAGCCAAATTCTACGAGCAGTACTTC

j_call: TRBJ1-6
d_call: .
v_call: TRBV12-3/TRBV12-4
clone_size: .
cdr3_aa: CASRPTSYNSPLHF
cdr3_nt: TGTGCCAGCAGACCCACCTCCTATAATTCACCCCTCCACTTT

j_call: TRBJ2-7
d_call: TRBD2
v_call: TRBV20-1
clone_size: many
cdr3_aa: CSAELAGHSSYEQYF
cdr3_nt: TGCAGTGCAGAACTAGCGGGGCATAGCTCCTACGAGCAGTACTTC

j_call: TRBJ2-5
d_call: TRBD2
v_call: TRBV7-9
clone_size: many
cdr3_aa: CASSDHRPTSVGETQYF
cdr3_nt: TGTGCCAGCAGCGATCACCGCCCGACTAGCGTCGGGGAGACCCAGTACTTC